The TCR beta chain under discussion was sequenced for a study of tumor and adjacent non-tumor tissue in lung cancer. Study overall: Histology: 11 to 13 adenocarcinoma, a couple of squamous cell carcinoma, 1 small cell lung cancer. Study observations and caveats: TCR diversity was significantly greater in tumor than normal lung tissue.

Worth noting for this clonotype: No antigen is known for it.

No cell sorting was done before RNA was extracted from the tissue. A modified ARM-PCR protocol with three rounds of nested PCR amplified TCRbeta. In TCRdb, the multiplex PCR reads were re-called with MiXCR into one record per CDR3 protein. The repertoire consists of 70,000 or so distinct CDR3 sequences, with around 60% occurring once and the leading ten covering around 21%. The V end lost 4 bases, the J end lost 1 base, and 13 bases lay between the germline ends. Germline V CDR1 and CDR2: SQVTM, ANQGSEA. The CDR3 sequence is 14 residues long. J is TRBJ1-1 and V is TRBV29-1; D unresolved. The sequence came from a man aged 50 to 59 with non-small cell lung cancer. The sequenced sample was lung tumor tissue. CDR3 nucleotide sequence: TGCAGCGTTGGAGATCGACGCGGGAACACTGAAGCTTTCTTT. Its translation is CSVGDRRGNTEAFF.